This T cell receptor beta chain emerged from a study of T cells in Graves' hyperthyroidism and ophthalmopathy. Notes on the study in general: From stable hyperthyroidism, ophthalmopathy was set apart by a 13 V-J model.

Amplification of TCR beta CDR3 regions was performed using RNA transcripts as template. First-round RT-PCR with HTBI primers amplified the TCR CDR3 region. TCRdb re-analysed the multiplex PCR reads in MiXCR, keeping a single row per CDR3 protein. This sample has about 290,000 distinct CDR3 sequences, with around 17% found just once. Germline values: CDR1 GTSNPN, CDR2 SVGIG (reference sequence). V was cut by 4 bases and J by 6 bases, with 10 bases left in between. The CDR3 totals 13 residues. In its sample, this clonotype was seen many times. Its specificity is not known. Sequenced sample: blood. The source of this sequence is a young man with Graves' hyperthyroidism. J is TRBJ1-6 and V is TRBV30; D might be TRBD1 (6 bases). The CDR3 DNA reads TGTGCCTGGAAGGACAGCATTAATTCACCCCTCCACTTT. It translates to CAWKDSINSPLHF.